The rows below give T cell receptor beta chains drawn from one sample of a study of shared clonotypes between healthy human individuals. Assay used: immunoSEQ multiplex PCR; TCRdb lists only in-frame clones, some missing. Among hundreds of thousands of clones listed, roughly 77% were seen once. Sequencing was carried out using PBMCs. These receptors were taken from a woman aged 40-49 years in good health. Some clones in this sample may be carry-over from other donors' samples. CDR3s include the opening cysteine and the closing phenylalanine or tryptophan. Each record gives: clone size, V gene, D gene, J gene, CDR3 DNA, CDR3 protein. A D gene is named only where the DNA matches it firmly. A row's size may be missing; if present it is once, few, many or a size class.

once	TRBV18	.	TRBJ1-4	TGTGCCAGCTCACCACCGTGGCTGCGGGGGATGTTTTTT	CASSPPWLRGMFF
few	TRBV11-1	TRBD1	TRBJ2-7	TGTGCCAGCAGCACTCCGTTCTGGGACAGGGGGGATGAGCAGTACTTC	CASSTPFWDRGDEQYF
.	TRBV6-4	TRBD2	TRBJ2-1	TGTGCCAGCAGTTCTACAGCGGGGGTGGATGAGCAGTTCTTC	CASSSTAGVDEQFF
.	TRBV11-2	TRBD1	TRBJ1-5	TGTGCCAGCAGCTTTGAGGGGGCGCAGCCCCAGCATTTT	CASSFEGAQPQHF
once	TRBV5-1	TRBD1	TRBJ2-7	TGCGCCAGCAGCTGGGGACAGGGTGGGTCCTACGAGCAGTACTTC	CASSWGQGGSYEQYF
.	TRBV29-1	.	TRBJ2-5	TGCAGCGTTAAAACGGTACAAGAGACCCAGTACTTC	CSVKTVQETQYF
.	TRBV5-1	.	TRBJ1-4	TGCGCCAGCAGCGGGATAACTAATGAAAAACTGTTTTTT	CASSGITNEKLFF
.	TRBV28	.	TRBJ2-7	TGTGCCAGCAGCGTCCTTGGGTTAATAAAAACCTACGAGCAGTACTTC	CASSVLGLIKTYEQYF
.	TRBV13	TRBD2	TRBJ2-2	TGTGCCAGCAGCTTAGGGGGACTAGCGGGAGTCACCGGGGAGCTGTTTTTT	CASSLGGLAGVTGELFF
.	TRBV7-6	TRBD1	TRBJ2-1	TGTGCCAGCAGCTTAGCATACAGGGGGAGCAATGAGCAGTTCTTC	CASSLAYRGSNEQFF
once	TRBV25-1	TRBD1	TRBJ2-7	TGTGCCAGCAGAGACAGGGCCCCGGACGGGCCTGCCTACGAGCAGTACTTC	CASRDRAPDGPAYEQYF
many	TRBV7-9	.	TRBJ2-5	TGTGCCAGCAGCCTAGGACAGATCCAAGAGACCCAGTACTTC	CASSLGQIQETQYF
.	TRBV7-9	TRBD2	TRBJ2-3	TGTGCCAGCAGCCCCCGACTAGCGGGAGTTGGTACGCAGTATTTT	CASSPRLAGVGTQYF
.	TRBV29-1	TRBD2	TRBJ2-1	TGCAGCGCCGGGGCCGGGACTATTGACAATGAGCAGTTCTTC	CSAGAGTIDNEQFF
.	TRBV7-2	TRBD2	TRBJ2-5	TGTGCCAGCAGCTTCGGGGGGGGAGGCGGTGAGACCCAGTACTTC	CASSFGGGGGETQYF
.	TRBV7-6	.	TRBJ2-1	TGTGCCAGCAGCACAGGACTACCAAATGAGCAGTTCTTC	CASSTGLPNEQFF
.	TRBV7-9	TRBD1	TRBJ2-7	TGTGCCAGCAGCTTTTGGGACAGGTCCTACGAGCAGTACTTC	CASSFWDRSYEQYF
.	TRBV11-2	TRBD1	TRBJ1-1	TGTGCCAGCAGCTTTGACAGGGACACTGAAGCTTTCTTT	CASSFDRDTEAFF
.	TRBV10-3	.	TRBJ2-7	TGTGCCATCAGTGGAACGACTGGGGGGTACGAGCAGTACTTC	CAISGTTGGYEQYF
.	TRBV18	.	TRBJ2-1	TGTGCCAGCTCACCATCAAGGACTTCCTACAATGAGCAGTTCTTC	CASSPSRTSYNEQFF
.	TRBV6-5	TRBD1	TRBJ2-2	TGTGCCACCGGGACAGGGGACACCGGGGAGCTGTTTTTT	CATGTGDTGELFF
many	TRBV7-9	.	TRBJ1-3	TGTGCCAGCAGCTTAGGCGGGGCGGGAAACACCATATATTTT	CASSLGGAGNTIYF
.	TRBV11-2	.	TRBJ2-7	TGTGCCAGCAGCTTAGTTGACGTAGCCTACGAGCAGTACTTC	CASSLVDVAYEQYF
.	TRBV29-1	TRBD1	TRBJ2-7	TGCAGCGTTGTACAGGGGACCTACGAGCAGTACTTC	CSVVQGTYEQYF
.	TRBV2	.	TRBJ1-2	TGTGCCAGCAGTGCGGGCAGGGGTGACGGCTACACCTTC	CASSAGRGDGYTF
many	TRBV4-1	.	TRBJ2-5	TGCGCCAGCAGCCATTACGGACAGAACCAAGAGACCCAGTACTTC	CASSHYGQNQETQYF
.	TRBV28	.	TRBJ1-2	TGTGCCAGCAGACGCACAGGGCCTTATGGCTACACCTTC	CASRRTGPYGYTF
.	TRBV2	.	TRBJ2-7	TGTGCCAGCTGCAGGGACTACGAGCAGTACTTC	CASCRDYEQYF
.	TRBV27	.	TRBJ2-7	TGTGCCAGCAGTTTATCGGGCAGAGTCCCCTACGAGCAGTACTTC	CASSLSGRVPYEQYF
.	TRBV4-3	.	TRBJ1-1	TGCGCCAGCAGCCAAGACCCACCGGGACACTCGAACACTGAAGCTTTCTTT	CASSQDPPGHSNTEAFF
many	TRBV11-2	.	TRBJ1-2	TGTGCCAGCAGCTCTTTGGGGGGCGGCTACACCTTC	CASSSLGGGYTF
.	TRBV2	.	TRBJ1-1	TGTGCCAGCAGGATAGGGCGGAACACTGAAGCTTTCTTT	CASRIGRNTEAFF
few	TRBV25-1	.	TRBJ2-5	TGTGCCAGCACTCATAATGTAGGGTCGGGAGAGACCCAGTACTTC	CASTHNVGSGETQYF
.	TRBV29-1	.	TRBJ2-2	TGCAGCGGGGGTAGCGACACCGGGGAGCTGTTTTTT	CSGGSDTGELFF
.	TRBV28	TRBD1	TRBJ1-1	TGTGCCAGTCCTGGACAGGGGGCGGCTGAAGCTTTCTTT	CASPGQGAAEAFF
.	TRBV14	TRBD1	TRBJ1-1	TGTGCCAGCAGCCCCGTCAGGGGGACTGAAGCTTTCTTT	CASSPVRGTEAFF
.	TRBV9	.	TRBJ2-1	TGTGCCAGCAGCGTAGTTCCCGGGGGTGACAATGAGCAGTTCTTC	CASSVVPGGDNEQFF
.	TRBV19	TRBD1	TRBJ2-7	TGTGCCAGTAAGGGTTGGACAGGATCCTACGAGCAGTACTTC	CASKGWTGSYEQYF
.	TRBV7-2	.	TRBJ2-1	TGTGCCAGCAGCCGTAGTAATGAGCAGTTCTTC	CASSRSNEQFF
.	TRBV7-2	.	TRBJ2-1	TGTGCCAGCAGCTCATCGAGGACCCCCTCCTCCATAGACAATGAGCAGTTCTTC	CASSSSRTPSSIDNEQFF
.	TRBV5-4	.	TRBJ2-6	TGTGCCAGCAGCTCTGGTGGAGGGAGCTCTGGGGCCAACGTCCTGACTTTC	CASSSGGGSSGANVLTF
.	TRBV23-1	.	TRBJ2-1	TGCGCCAGCAGACGGGAGATTTACAATGAGCAGTTCTTC	CASRREIYNEQFF
once	TRBV25-1	.	TRBJ2-3	TGTGCCAGCAGTGCCCGACAGACAGATACGCAGTATTTT	CASSARQTDTQYF
.	TRBV9	TRBD1	TRBJ2-2	TGTGCCAGCAGCGTAGTGGACAGGGTCACCGGGGAGCTGTTTTTT	CASSVVDRVTGELFF
.	TRBV25-1	TRBD1	TRBJ2-7	TGTGCCAGCAGCGAATGGGACAGGAGCTACGAGCAGTACTTC	CASSEWDRSYEQYF
.	TRBV6-1	TRBD1	TRBJ2-7	TGTGCCAGCAACGAACAGGGGGCCTCCTACGAGCAGTACTTC	CASNEQGASYEQYF
few	TRBV25-1	.	TRBJ2-5	TGTGCCAGCAGTGAAGAACGGTATCAAGAGACCCAGTACTTC	CASSEERYQETQYF
.	TRBV9	TRBD2	TRBJ2-2	TGTGCCAGCAGCGTAGGGGTAGCGGGTTCCACCGGGGAGCTGTTTTTT	CASSVGVAGSTGELFF
.	TRBV30	.	TRBJ2-1	TGTGCCTGGAGTGTCCGACAGTACAATGAGCAGTTCTTC	CAWSVRQYNEQFF
.	TRBV7-3	TRBD1	TRBJ2-1	TGTGCCAGCAGCCGGATTCCGGGACAGGGGAACAATGAGCAGTTCTTC	CASSRIPGQGNNEQFF